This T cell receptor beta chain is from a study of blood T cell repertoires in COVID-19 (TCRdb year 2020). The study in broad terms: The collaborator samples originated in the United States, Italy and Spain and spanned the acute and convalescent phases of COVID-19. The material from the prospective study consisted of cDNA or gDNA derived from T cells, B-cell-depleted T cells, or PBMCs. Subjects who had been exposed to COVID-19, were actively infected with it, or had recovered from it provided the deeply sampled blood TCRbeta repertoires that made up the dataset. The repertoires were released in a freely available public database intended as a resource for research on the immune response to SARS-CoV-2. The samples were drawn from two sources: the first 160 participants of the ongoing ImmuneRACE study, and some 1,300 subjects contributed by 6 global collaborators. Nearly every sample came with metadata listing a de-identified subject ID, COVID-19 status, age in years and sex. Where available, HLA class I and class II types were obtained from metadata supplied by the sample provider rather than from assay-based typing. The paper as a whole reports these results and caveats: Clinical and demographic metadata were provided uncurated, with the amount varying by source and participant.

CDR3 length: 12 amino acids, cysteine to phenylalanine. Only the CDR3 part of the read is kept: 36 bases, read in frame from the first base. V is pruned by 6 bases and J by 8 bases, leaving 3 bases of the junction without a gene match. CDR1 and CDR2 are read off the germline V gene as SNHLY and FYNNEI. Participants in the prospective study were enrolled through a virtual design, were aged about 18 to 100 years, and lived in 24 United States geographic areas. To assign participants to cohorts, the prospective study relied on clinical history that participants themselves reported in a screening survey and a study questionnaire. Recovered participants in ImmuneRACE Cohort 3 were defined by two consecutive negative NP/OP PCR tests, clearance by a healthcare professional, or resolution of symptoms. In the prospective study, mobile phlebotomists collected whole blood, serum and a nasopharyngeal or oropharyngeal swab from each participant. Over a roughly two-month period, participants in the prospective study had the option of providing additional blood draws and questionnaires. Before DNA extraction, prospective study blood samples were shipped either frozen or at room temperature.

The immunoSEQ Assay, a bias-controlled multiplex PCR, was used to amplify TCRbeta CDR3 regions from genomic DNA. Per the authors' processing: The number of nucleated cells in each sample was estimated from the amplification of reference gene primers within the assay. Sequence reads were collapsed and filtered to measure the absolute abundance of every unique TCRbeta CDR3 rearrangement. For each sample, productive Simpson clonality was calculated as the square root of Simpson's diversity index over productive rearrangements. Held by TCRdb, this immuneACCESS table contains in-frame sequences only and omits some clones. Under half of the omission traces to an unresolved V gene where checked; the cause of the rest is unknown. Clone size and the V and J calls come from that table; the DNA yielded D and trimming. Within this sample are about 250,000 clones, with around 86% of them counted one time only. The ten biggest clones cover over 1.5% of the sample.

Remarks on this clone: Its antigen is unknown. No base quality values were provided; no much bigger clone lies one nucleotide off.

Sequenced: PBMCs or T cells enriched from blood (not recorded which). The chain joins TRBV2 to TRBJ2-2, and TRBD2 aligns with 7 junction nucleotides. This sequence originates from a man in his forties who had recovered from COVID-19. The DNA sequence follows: TGTGCCAGCAGGGGGAGGGTGGGGGAGCTGTTTTTT. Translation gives CASRGRVGELFF.